Listed below are T cell receptor beta chains from one sample, sequenced in a study of blood T cell repertoires in COVID-19. Generated by immunoSEQ multiplex PCR, the TCRdb table keeps only in-frame clones and is missing some. The data contain 70,000 or so clones, 80% to 90% of them singletons. The sample taken for sequencing was peripheral blood. The receptors here all came from a woman aged 18 to 35 with acute or convalescent COVID-19. The CDR3 runs from the conserved cysteine through the conserved F or W. The D gene is left open where the match is weak. Only part of the rows carry a size: once, few, many, or a class if the clone is expanded.

TRBD1,-,TRBJ2-2,TRBV6-2/TRBV6-3,TGTGCCAGCAGTTACCCCCTCGGACAGGGTGCCACCGGGGAGCTGTTTTTT,CASSYPLGQGATGELFF
-,-,TRBJ1-2,TRBV7-9,TGTGCCTGGGGGGGAGGCCCGGATGCCTACACCTTC,CAWGGGPDAYTF
TRBD1,-,TRBJ2-7,TRBV29-1,TGCAGCGTTGAAGTGGACAGGCCCTACGAGCAGTACTTC,CSVEVDRPYEQYF
TRBD2,-,TRBJ2-7,TRBV5-6,TGTGCCAGCAGCTTGGCCGGGAGGGTCTACGAGCAGTACTTC,CASSLAGRVYEQYF
-,-,TRBJ1-5,TRBV6-1,TGTGCCACCATTGATAAAAAGGAGGTCAAGGGCAATCAGCCCCAGCATTTT,CATIDKKEVKGNQPQHF
TRBD1,-,TRBJ1-2,TRBV30,TGTGCCTACTGGGACAGGGGGCATGGCTACACCTTC,CAYWDRGHGYTF
TRBD2,-,TRBJ2-3,TRBV27,TGTGCCAGCAGTCCGAAAGCGGGGGGGCTGGGCACAGATACGCAGTATTTT,CASSPKAGGLGTDTQYF
-,-,TRBJ1-6,TRBV14,TGTGCCAGCAGCCCTAATAATTCACCCCTCCACTTT,CASSPNNSPLHF
-,-,TRBJ2-7,TRBV7-8,TGTGCCAGCAGCCCGGACATCCACTACGAGCAGTACTTC,CASSPDIHYEQYF
-,-,TRBJ2-1,TRBV12-5,TGTGCTAGTGGTCTAGCCGGACTGGAAAGCTCCTACAATGAGCAGTTCTTC,CASGLAGLESSYNEQFF
-,-,TRBJ1-1,TRBV4-1,TGCGCCAGCAGCCAAGCCAACTGGGGCAGTAACACTGAAGCTTTCTTT,CASSQANWGSNTEAFF
-,few,TRBJ2-6,TRBV18,TGTGCCAGCTCACCGACAGTGGGCAGCTCTGGGGCCAACGTCCTGACTTTC,CASSPTVGSSGANVLTF
-,-,TRBJ1-1,TRBV19,TGTGCCAGTCGGACAACTGGGGACACTGAAGCTTTCTTT,CASRTTGDTEAFF
TRBD1,-,TRBJ1-1,TRBV5-5,TGTGCCAGCAGCCTACAGACAGGGAGCACTGAAGCTTTCTTT,CASSLQTGSTEAFF
TRBD1,-,TRBJ1-2,TRBV10-3,TGTGCCATCAGTGAGGAGGGGGCGGACTATGGCTACACCTTC,CAISEEGADYGYTF
-,once,TRBJ1-2,TRBV6-5,TGTGCCAGCAGTTACAACAGGGACAAAGGCGGCTACACCTTC,CASSYNRDKGGYTF
-,-,TRBJ1-1,TRBV5-1,TGCGCCAGCAGCCTAAACCGGGACACTGAAGCTTTCTTT,CASSLNRDTEAFF
TRBD1,-,TRBJ2-5,TRBV18,TGTGCCAGCTCAGGGACAGTCCAAGAGACCCAGTACTTC,CASSGTVQETQYF
TRBD2,-,TRBJ2-1,TRBV2,TGTGCCAGCAGTGAAGAGGGACTAGCGACTAATGAGCAGTTCTTC,CASSEEGLATNEQFF
TRBD1,-,TRBJ1-3,TRBV4-3,TGCGCCAGCAGCCAAGATCTGGTAGGGGGCGCCTCTGGAAACACCATATATTTT,CASSQDLVGGASGNTIYF
-,-,TRBJ2-7,TRBV7-9,TGTGCCAGCAGCTTAGCCGGGATTATTCAGGACGAGCAGTACTTC,CASSLAGIIQDEQYF
-,-,TRBJ1-2,TRBV2,TGTGCCAGCAGTGACTTCTACGGGGGAGATGGCTACACCTTC,CASSDFYGGDGYTF
-,-,TRBJ2-3,TRBV30,TGTGCCGGGAATCGCGCAGATACGCAGTATTTT,CAGNRADTQYF
TRBD1,-,TRBJ1-2,TRBV19,TGTGCCAGCTCTGATAGGACAGGGGGACGTGGCTACACCTTC,CASSDRTGGRGYTF
TRBD2,-,TRBJ2-1,TRBV19,TGTGCCAGTAGTATGGTCAAGACTAGCGGGAAGAGCTCCTACAATGAGCAGTTCTTC,CASSMVKTSGKSSYNEQFF
-,-,TRBJ1-6,TRBV5-6,TGTGCCAGCAGCTTGTATCAGGGGTCTTCACCCCTCCACTTT,CASSLYQGSSPLHF
-,-,TRBJ1-5,TRBV6-1,TGTGCCAGCAGTGAAGCCTCACAGGGCTTAAGCAATCAGCCCCAGCATTTT,CASSEASQGLSNQPQHF
TRBD1,-,TRBJ2-3,TRBV5-5,TGTGCCAGCAGCTTCGGCAGGGGGTCTAGCACAGATACGCAGTATTTT,CASSFGRGSSTDTQYF
TRBD1,-,TRBJ1-4,TRBV18,TGTGCCAGCTCACGGGGCCAGACAGGGAATCACAGTGAGCTGTTTTTT,CASSRGQTGNHSELFF
TRBD2,-,TRBJ2-2,TRBV3-1/TRBV3-2,TGTGCCAGCAGCCAAGGGGGGGGGTCGACCTTGGGTACCGGGGAGCTGTTTTTT,CASSQGGGSTLGTGELFF
TRBD2,-,TRBJ2-1,TRBV19,TGTGCCAGTAGCACTAGCGGGGTAAACGACTACAATGAGCAGTTCTTC,CASSTSGVNDYNEQFF
TRBD2,-,TRBJ2-1,TRBV5-4,TGTGCCAGCAGCTCGAGGCGGGGACTAGCGGGAGGGATTGAGCAGTTCTTC,CASSSRRGLAGGIEQFF
TRBD1,few,TRBJ1-2,TRBV18,TGTGCCAGCTCACCGACGGGACAGGGCGTCGGCTACACCTTC,CASSPTGQGVGYTF
TRBD2,few,TRBJ2-5,TRBV7-2,TGTGCCAGCAGGCTCACTAGCGGGGAAGAGACCCAGTACTTC,CASRLTSGEETQYF
TRBD2,-,TRBJ2-7,TRBV4-3,TGCGCCAGCAGCCAAGCTCTGGGTAAAAGCGGGATGATCGGATCCTACGAGCAGTACTTC,CASSQALGKSGMIGSYEQYF
-,-,TRBJ1-1,TRBV7-9,TGTGCCAGCAGTTCTATCAGGGGAACGAACACTGAAGCTTTCTTT,CASSSIRGTNTEAFF
TRBD1,-,TRBJ1-1,TRBV6-2/TRBV6-3,TGTGCCAGCAGCGAACCGGACAGGGTTCGGGCTTTCTTT,CASSEPDRVRAFF
TRBD1,-,TRBJ2-5,TRBV7-8,TGTGCCAGCAGCAGACAGGGATTGGGCCAAGAGACCCAGTACTTC,CASSRQGLGQETQYF
TRBD2,-,TRBJ2-3,TRBV7-9,TGTGCCAGCAGCTTAGCGGTGGTAGCGGGGAGGTCGGCAGATACGCAGTATTTT,CASSLAVVAGRSADTQYF
-,-,TRBJ1-2,TRBV5-6,TGTGCCAGCAGTCCCGACAACAACTATGGCTACACCTTC,CASSPDNNYGYTF
-,-,TRBJ2-3,TRBV5-1,TGCGCCAGCAGCTTGAATAGAGATACGCAGTATTTT,CASSLNRDTQYF
-,once,TRBJ2-7,TRBV30,TGTGCCTGGAGTCTTCGGGGCTACGAGCAGTACTTC,CAWSLRGYEQYF
TRBD2,-,TRBJ2-1,TRBV7-8,TGTGCCAGCAGCCGAGGACTAGCGGGATACAATGAGCAGTTCTTC,CASSRGLAGYNEQFF
-,-,TRBJ1-3,TRBV30,TGTGCCTGGAGTGCGAGAGAAAACACCATATATTTT,CAWSARENTIYF
-,-,TRBJ1-3,TRBV20-1,TGCAGTGCTAGTCCCGGGACATTCGGAAACACCATATATTTT,CSASPGTFGNTIYF
-,few,TRBJ2-7,TRBV14,TGTGCCAGCAGCTCCACTACTGGGGAGCAGTACTTC,CASSSTTGEQYF
-,-,TRBJ1-2,TRBV30,TGTGCCTGGAATTTACATGTGGGCAGGGAGGTAGCTTACTATGGCTACACCTTC,CAWNLHVGREVAYYGYTF
TRBD2,-,TRBJ2-1,TRBV5-1,TGCGCCAGCAGCGTATCAGCGGGGGGGCTCAATGAGCAGTTCTTC,CASSVSAGGLNEQFF
TRBD2,-,TRBJ2-1,TRBV5-4,TGTGCCAGCAGCCGCGGGACTAGCGGGAGATTAGGGTACAATGAGCAGTTCTTC,CASSRGTSGRLGYNEQFF
TRBD1,few,TRBJ1-5,TRBV28,TGTGCCAGCAGTTCTTCCGGGACAGGGTATCAGCCCCAGCATTTT,CASSSSGTGYQPQHF
TRBD2,-,TRBJ2-3,TRBV5-1,TGCGCCAGCAGCCTGCCGACTAGCGCAGATACGCAGTATTTT,CASSLPTSADTQYF
TRBD2,-,TRBJ2-3,TRBV19,TGTGCCAGTAGTATGGGGGGGGTTGGAGATACGCAGTATTTT,CASSMGGVGDTQYF
TRBD2,-,TRBJ2-3,TRBV29-1,TGCAGCGTCGCGGGACTAGTGATAGTTCCCAGCACAGATACGCAGTATTTT,CSVAGLVIVPSTDTQYF
-,-,TRBJ2-1,TRBV14,TGTGCCAGCAGCCAAATCTTGAATGAGCAGTTCTTC,CASSQILNEQFF
-,-,TRBJ2-1,TRBV6-2/TRBV6-3,TGTGCCAGCAGTTTAGGTCAGGCTTACAATGAGCAGTTCTTC,CASSLGQAYNEQFF
TRBD2,-,TRBJ2-4,TRBV6-6,TGTGCCAGCACCTGGGGCGGGGGGACCGGAGACATTCAGTACTTC,CASTWGGGTGDIQYF
-,-,TRBJ1-3,TRBV5-1,TGCGCCAGCAGCTTGGACTTAGGGGTCCCTGGAAACACCATATATTTT,CASSLDLGVPGNTIYF
-,-,TRBJ1-5,TRBV4-2,TGTGCCAGCAGCCAAGATTCCCAGGGCAATCAGCCCCAGCATTTT,CASSQDSQGNQPQHF
TRBD2,-,TRBJ2-1,TRBV18,TGTGCCAGCTCAGAGATTAGCGGGCGGAACAATGAGCAGTTCTTC,CASSEISGRNNEQFF